The present TCR beta chain was sequenced within a study of blood T cell repertoires in COVID-19. At the level of the study: The United States, Italy and Spain supplied acute and convalescent COVID-19 samples. PBMCs, B-cell-depleted T cells, or T cells provided the cDNA or gDNA that made up the material.

Original handling: Quantification of nucleated cells was approximated via reference gene primer amplification. Generated by immunoSEQ multiplex PCR, the TCRdb table keeps only in-frame clones and is missing some. The V and J calls and clone size are taken from that table; D and trimming were inferred from the DNA. In the table there are around 400,000 clones, approximately 87% of which are singletons. It was during active infection that Seattle patients were enrolled and then longitudinally followed. The TCR sequence derives from a woman aged 55 to 70 with COVID-19, enrolled during active disease. Sequences were obtained from peripheral blood.

DNA of the CDR3: TGTGCCAGTAGTCCCCAGGGTGCAACTAATGAAAAACTGTTTTTT. Translated: CASSPQGATNEKLFF. This chain joins TRBV19 and TRBJ1-4; TRBD1 is a possible D gene (5 bases). V was pared by 5 bases and J by 0 bases, with 10 bases between. Germline CDR1 reads LNHDA; CDR2 reads SQIVND (reference sequence). The length of the CDR3 is 15 residues.